A single sample gave rise to the 25 T cell receptor beta chains below, sequenced in a study of long-term antiretroviral therapy in people with HIV (dated by TCRdb to about 2022). The immunoSEQ hsTCRB v3.0 assay was used at survey level resolution to sequence the TRB variable region. This immuneACCESS table, as held by TCRdb, lists in-frame sequences with V and J called but not all clones. Of the missing ones, under half trace to an unresolved V gene in checked studies; the others have no known cause. The sample yields some 11,000 clones; 76% were counted once. About 20% of the sample rests with the top ten. The input for sequencing was unsorted PBMCs, taken at the start of antiretroviral therapy, before treatment. The receptor set was obtained from a young man with HIV.

This chain connects TRBV11-3 to TRBJ2-1; D gene ambiguous. CDR1 is SGHNT, CDR2 YENEEA, per germline. V lost 0 bases and J 4 bases, leaving 16 bases between the germline ends. The CDR3 runs to 17 residues. The CDR3 DNA reads as TGTGCCAGCAGCTTAGACGGCGGACCAGGATCTTACAATGAGCAGTTCTTC. Translating gives CASSLDGGPGSYNEQFF.

The chain recombines TRBV11-1 with TRBJ2-3; D gene ambiguous. The CDR3 consists of 15 residues. V lost 0 bases and J 3 bases, leaving 10 bases between the germline ends. Germline CDR1 SGHAT, CDR2 FQDESV (reference sequence). CDR3 nucleotide sequence: TGTGCCAGCAGCTTAGCTCCCAGTCCAACAGATACGCAGTATTTT. It is translated as CASSLAPSPTDTQYF.

This clone has more than one count but fewer than ten. J is TRBJ2-1 and V is TRBV4-3, with D unclear. This CDR3 region has 15 residues. From germline, CDR1 is LGHNA and CDR2 YSLEER. Trimming took 2 bases from V and 8 from J, leaving 16 bases between them. DNA of the CDR3: TGCGCCAGCAGCCAAATAGGGCTGGCCGGCGATGAGCAGTTCTTC. Translation: CASSQIGLAGDEQFF.

The V gene is TRBV30, the J gene TRBJ2-5; D remains unclear. CDR3 length: 14 amino acids. Germline V gene lookup returns CDR1 GTSNPN and CDR2 SVGIG (reference sequence). V was cut by 0 bases and J by 5 bases, with 13 bases left in between. The CDR3 DNA reads TGTGCCTGGAGTGTACGTCAGGCCGGGGAGACCCAGTACTTC. Amino acids: CAWSVRQAGETQYF.

V and J are TRBV6-5 and TRBJ2-7; D is uncertain. This CDR3 is built from 14 residues. The V gene lost 3 bases and the J gene lost 5 bases, with 14 bases spanning the gap. Germline CDR1 MNHEY, CDR2 SVGAGI. For the CDR3, the DNA is TGTGCCAGCAGTTATCGTCCCGTTTTCAACGAGCAGTACTTC. It yields the protein CASSYRPVFNEQYF.

This chain joins TRBV15 and TRBJ1-3; 8 bases agree with TRBD1. Unmatched junction bases numbered 9, after V lost 5 bases and J lost 0 bases. Germline loops: CDR1 LNHNV, CDR2 YYDKDF (reference sequence). This CDR3 contains 17 residues. CDR3 in amino acids: CATSPPLGQGSGNTIYF. The CDR3 nucleotides read TGTGCCACCAGCCCTCCCCTCGGACAGGGCTCTGGAAACACCATATATTTT.

This clone showed up just a few times. This rearrangement joins TRBV28 to TRBJ1-1; tentatively, D is TRBD1 (6 bases). Per germline, CDR1 MDHEN and CDR2 SYDVKM. Trimming removed 6 bases from V and 7 bases from J, with 12 bases in between. The CDR3 has 12 amino acids. CDR3 sequence reads: CASSLGQFEAFF. The CDR3 region has the DNA TGTGCCAGCAGCCTCGGACAGTTTGAAGCTTTCTTT.

This chain connects TRBV5-1 to TRBJ2-1; the D call may be TRBD1 or TRBD2 (5 bases each). The germline V and J ends were trimmed by 0 bases and 3 bases, with 16 bases remaining between them. Per the germline V gene, CDR1 is SGHRS and CDR2 is YFSETQ. The CDR3 spans 17 residues. This CDR3 reads CASSLGEFGTDYNEQFF. Here the CDR3 DNA reads TGCGCCAGCAGCTTGGGGGAGTTCGGGACGGACTACAATGAGCAGTTCTTC.

This rearrangement joins TRBV13 to TRBJ2-7, with 9 bases fitting TRBD2. Germline trimming cut 5 bases from V and 6 bases from J; bases unmatched to any gene: 8. Per germline, CDR1 PRHDT and CDR2 FYEKMQ (reference sequence). The CDR3 extends over 14 amino acids. The CDR3 coding sequence is TGTGCCAGCAGCCCCAGCGGGAGGTCGGGCGAGCAGTACTTC. The encoded protein is CASSPSGRSGEQYF.

V and J are TRBV18 and TRBJ2-6; D gene unclear. Deletions cut 1 base from V and 4 bases from J, with 11 bases between. The germline V gene has CDR1 KGHSH and CDR2 LQKENI. This CDR3 contains 16 residues. This CDR3 is CASSPLSGPGANVLTF. The CDR3 nucleotides are TGTGCCAGCTCACCACTTAGTGGGCCAGGGGCCAACGTCCTGACTTTC.

The rearrangement joins TRBV18 to TRBJ1-1; 7 positions agree with TRBD1. The CDR3 length is 14 residues. V lost 4 bases, J lost 0 bases, and 2 bases stayed unmatched. In germline, CDR1 is KGHSH, CDR2 LQKENI. The CDR3 DNA follows: TGTGCCAGCTCACTACAGGGGATGAACACTGAAGCTTTCTTT. Its protein product is CASSLQGMNTEAFF.

CDR3: CASSIVSGNNYGYTF. The CDR3 DNA follows: TGTGCCAGTAGTATAGTCTCCGGGAATAACTATGGCTACACCTTC. The chain couples TRBV19 to TRBJ1-2; the D is unclear. Looked up from germline, CDR1 is LNHDA and CDR2 is SQIVND (reference sequence). V dropped 1 base and J dropped 1 base, with 10 bases sitting between them. The CDR3 totals 15 residues.

The chain carries TRBV6-5 and TRBJ1-4; tentative D call: TRBD1 (5 bases). The germline V gene encodes CDR1 MNHEY and CDR2 SVGAGI. With 5 bases removed from V and 4 bases from J, the gap between germline ends came to 11 bases. The CDR3 is 14 amino acids. The CDR3 spells CASSPTADNEKLFF. CDR3 bases: TGTGCCAGCAGTCCGACAGCGGATAATGAAAAACTGTTTTTT.

This chain uses TRBV5-6 with TRBJ2-3; D may match TRBD1 or TRBD2 (5 bases each). Trimming left V 1 base short and J 2 bases short, with 11 bases between. The CDR3 runs 15 residues. The germline V gene encodes CDR1 SGHDT and CDR2 YYEEEE. Here the CDR3 reads CASSLLRDPTDTQYF. CDR3 bases: TGTGCCAGCAGCTTGCTCCGGGACCCCACAGATACGCAGTATTTT.

This clone has a single count. The chain links TRBV15 to TRBJ2-3, with D maybe TRBD1 (5 bases). V was cut by 0 bases and J by 4 bases, with 8 bases left in between. Germline values: CDR1 LNHNV, CDR2 YYDKDF (reference sequence). The CDR3 totals 14 residues. The CDR3 DNA reads as TGTGCCACCAGCAGAGATATAGGGGCAGATACGCAGTATTTT. Residues: CATSRDIGADTQYF.

CDR3 nucleotide sequence: TGTGCCAGCAGTTTCGAAGGACAGAGCTCCTACGAGCAGTACTTC. Protein product: CASSFEGQSSYEQYF. The chain is built from TRBV28 and TRBJ2-7; weak D call: TRBD1 (6 bases). V shed 3 bases and J shed 0 bases, with 12 bases lying between them. This CDR3 contains 15 residues. Germline V gene sequence: CDR1 MDHEN, CDR2 SYDVKM.

The chain combines TRBV27 with TRBJ2-2, with 7 bases lining up with TRBD2. The CDR3 is 13 residues long. CDR1 and CDR2 from the germline V gene are MNHEY and SMNVEV (reference sequence). V lost 6 bases to trimming and J lost 6 bases; unmatched junction nucleotides: 4. For the CDR3, the DNA is TGTGCCAGCAGGATGGGGGGGGCCGGGGAGCTGTTTTTT. It yields the protein CASRMGGAGELFF.

The chain recombines TRBV29-1 with TRBJ2-4; 7 bases map to TRBD1. This CDR3 has 12 amino acids. From germline, CDR1 is SQVTM and CDR2 ANQGSEA. Trimming at V came to 6 bases and at J to 4 bases, leaving 3 bases not matched to a gene. The CDR3 coding sequence is TGCAGCGTCGGGGACAGTAAAAACATTCAGTACTTC. Its protein is CSVGDSKNIQYF. The whole variable domain, remainder taken from reference TRBV29-1 and TRBJ2-4, is SAVISQKPSRDICQRGTSLTIQCQVDSQVTMMFWYRQQPGQSLTLIATANQGSEATYESGFVIDKFPISRPNLTFSTLTVSNMSPEDSSIYLCSVGDSKNIQYFGAGTRLSVL.

By sample share, this clone is medium-sized. V usage is TRBV29-1 and J usage is TRBJ1-3; no clear D. CDR1 SQVTM and CDR2 ANQGSEA come from the germline V gene. V was shortened by 4 bases and J by 4 bases, with 8 bases between the two germline ends. The CDR3 consists of 12 residues. The CDR3 DNA reads as TGCAGCGTTGGGGCTACGGGAAACACCATATATTTT. The encoded protein is CSVGATGNTIYF.

The V and J genes are TRBV2 and TRBJ2-1; 11 nucleotides agree with TRBD2. Germline V CDR1 and CDR2: SNHLY, FYNNEI. The CDR3 length is 17 residues. V shed 5 bases, J shed 4 bases, and the junction held 10 bases outside the gene matches. Here the CDR3 reads CASSPLPTSGGYNEQFF. The CDR3 nucleotides are TGTGCCAGCAGTCCACTACCAACTAGCGGGGGTTACAATGAGCAGTTCTTC.

The table lists this clone with a count of one. This chain uses TRBV5-6 with TRBJ2-5; D ambiguous. With 5 bases removed from V and 2 bases from J, the gap between germline ends came to 19 bases. This CDR3 comprises 16 residues. Germline V gene sequence: CDR1 SGHDT, CDR2 YYEEEE. The CDR3 spells CASSHRIQPQQETQYF. The CDR3 region has the DNA TGTGCCAGCAGTCACCGGATACAGCCCCAACAAGAGACCCAGTACTTC.

A few counts support this clone. The V call is TRBV2, the J call TRBJ2-2; a weak D match, TRBD1 (6 bases). CDR1 is SNHLY, CDR2 FYNNEI, per germline. CDR3 size: 16 residues. Trimming removed 7 bases from V and 1 base from J, with 16 bases in between. The CDR3 is CASTRSDRQNTGELFF. The CDR3 DNA reads TGTGCCAGCACGCGCTCGGACAGACAGAACACCGGGGAGCTGTTTTTT.

The V gene is TRBV5-1, the J gene TRBJ2-7; 14 bases map to TRBD2. CDR1 is SGHRS, CDR2 YFSETQ, per germline. The CDR3 is made up of 15 amino acids. V shed 4 bases, J shed 4 bases, and the junction held 4 bases outside the gene matches. The CDR3 DNA sequence: TGCGCCAGCAGCCAAGGGACTAGCGGGAGTTACGAGCAGTACTTC. It codes for CASSQGTSGSYEQYF.

This chain links TRBV27 with TRBJ2-2; the D gene could be TRBD1 or TRBD2 (5 bases each). The ends were cut back, 3 bases at V and 6 bases at J, with 11 bases in the middle. Per germline, CDR1 MNHEY and CDR2 SMNVEV (reference sequence). This CDR3 has 14 amino acids. The DNA for the CDR3 is TGTGCCAGCAGTTTCGGGGCCCCCCCCGGGGAGCTGTTTTTT. Its translation: CASSFGAPPGELFF.

A few counts support this clone. The rearrangement joins TRBV7-9 to TRBJ1-1, with a possible D match to TRBD1 (6 bases). Trimming cost V 1 base and J 2 bases, with 8 bases left between them. The germline V gene has CDR1 SEHNR and CDR2 FQNEAQ (reference sequence). This CDR3 spans 14 amino acids. CDR3 DNA sequence: TGTGCCAGCAGCTTAGGACAGGTAAACACTGAAGCTTTCTTT. Its protein is CASSLGQVNTEAFF.